This T cell receptor beta chain was recovered during a study of blood T cell repertoires in COVID-19. On this clone itself: Germline and junction disagree at one end, which may indicate a read error.

Germline-derived CDR1 and CDR2 are SGHTA and FQGNSA. The CDR3 totals 15 residues. Generated by immunoSEQ multiplex PCR, the TCRdb table keeps only in-frame clones and is missing some. This table has nearly 250,000 clones, 86% appearing once. V and J are TRBV7-2 and TRBJ1-2; D is undetermined. The clonotype comes from a woman in her forties or fifties who had recovered from COVID-19. The sample taken for sequencing was PBMCs or T cells enriched from blood (not recorded which). The DNA for the CDR3 is TGTGCCAGCAGCTTAGAAGTGGGTCGCGGGCTTGGCTGGGCCTTC. It yields the protein CASSLEVGRGLGWAF.